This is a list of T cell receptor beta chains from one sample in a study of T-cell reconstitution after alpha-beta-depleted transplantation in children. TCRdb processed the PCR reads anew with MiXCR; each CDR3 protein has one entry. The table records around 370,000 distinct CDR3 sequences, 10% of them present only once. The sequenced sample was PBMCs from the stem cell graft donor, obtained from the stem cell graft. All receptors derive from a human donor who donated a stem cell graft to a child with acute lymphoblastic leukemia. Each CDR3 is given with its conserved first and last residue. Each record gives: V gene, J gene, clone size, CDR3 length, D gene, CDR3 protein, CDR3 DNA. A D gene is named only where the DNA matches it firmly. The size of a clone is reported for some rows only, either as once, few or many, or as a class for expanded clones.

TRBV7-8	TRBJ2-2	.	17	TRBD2	CASSPGLIAGLTGELFF	TGTGCCAGCAGCCCCGGTTTAATAGCGGGACTCACCGGGGAGCTGTTTTTT
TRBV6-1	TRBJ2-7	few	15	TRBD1	CASRHDRGAGWEQYF	TGTGCCAGCAGACACGACAGGGGCGCTGGTTGGGAGCAGTACTTC
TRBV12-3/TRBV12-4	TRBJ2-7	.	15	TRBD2	CASSFLVAGVYEQYF	TGTGCCAGCAGTTTTTTAGTAGCGGGAGTCTACGAGCAGTACTTC
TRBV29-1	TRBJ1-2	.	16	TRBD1	CSVAKDRGTDNYGYTF	TGCAGCGTTGCCAAGGACAGGGGGACCGACAACTATGGCTACACCTTC
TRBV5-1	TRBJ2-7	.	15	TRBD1	CASSRGQETIYEQYF	TGCGCCAGCAGCCGCGGACAGGAAACCATCTACGAGCAGTACTTC
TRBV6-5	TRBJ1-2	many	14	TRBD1	CASTGGRANYGYTF	TGTGCCAGTACAGGGGGCCGGGCTAACTATGGCTACACCTTC
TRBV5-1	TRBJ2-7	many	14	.	CASSSAGVSYEQYF	TGCGCCAGCAGCTCGGCTGGGGTCTCCTACGAGCAGTACTTC
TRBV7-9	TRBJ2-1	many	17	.	CASSSTRLGGSYNEQFF	TGTGCCAGCAGCTCAACCCGACTAGGGGGGTCCTACAATGAGCAGTTCTTC
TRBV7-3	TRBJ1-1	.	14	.	CATQAWQGNTEAFF	TGTGCCACCCAAGCCTGGCAGGGGAACACTGAAGCTTTCTTT
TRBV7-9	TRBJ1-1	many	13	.	CASSSGVDTEAFF	TGTGCCAGCAGCTCAGGGGTAGACACTGAAGCTTTCTTT
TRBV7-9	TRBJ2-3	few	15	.	CASSPTGGGPDTQYF	TGTGCCAGCAGCCCTACAGGGGGGGGGCCAGATACGCAGTATTTT
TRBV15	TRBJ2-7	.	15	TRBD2	CATSRIAGLSYEQYF	TGTGCCACCAGCAGGATAGCGGGCCTATCCTACGAGCAGTACTTC
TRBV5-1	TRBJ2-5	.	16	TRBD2	CASSWSAAGGQETQYF	TGCGCCAGCAGCTGGTCGGCAGCGGGAGGACAAGAGACCCAGTACTTC
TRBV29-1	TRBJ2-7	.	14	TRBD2	CSVEASGVSYEQYF	TGCAGCGTTGAGGCTAGCGGGGTCTCCTACGAGCAGTACTTC
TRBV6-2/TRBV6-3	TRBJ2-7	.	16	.	CASSYSREATSYEQYF	TGTGCCAGCAGTTACTCGAGAGAAGCGACCTCCTACGAGCAGTACTTC
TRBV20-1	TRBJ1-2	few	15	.	CSAREGGDPSYGYTF	TGCAGTGCTAGAGAAGGGGGGGACCCTTCCTATGGCTACACCTTC
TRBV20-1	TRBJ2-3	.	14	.	CSARGPAVTNTQYF	TGCAGTGCTAGGGGGCCAGCGGTCACGAATACGCAGTATTTT
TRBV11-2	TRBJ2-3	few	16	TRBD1	CASSPRTGLLTDTQYF	TGTGCCAGCAGCCCAAGGACAGGGTTACTGACAGATACGCAGTATTTT
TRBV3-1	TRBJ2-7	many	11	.	CASSQVYEQYF	TGTGCCAGCAGCCAGGTATACGAGCAGTACTTC
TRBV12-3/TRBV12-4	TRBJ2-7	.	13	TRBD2	CASGSGGPYEQYF	TGTGCCAGCGGTAGCGGGGGACCCTACGAGCAGTACTTC
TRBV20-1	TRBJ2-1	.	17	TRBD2	CCARDALLAGYYNEQFF	TGCTGTGCTAGAGATGCCTTGCTAGCGGGGTACTACAATGAGCAGTTCTTC
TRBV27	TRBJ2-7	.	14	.	CASSLYQASYEQYF	TGTGCCAGCAGTTTATATCAGGCCTCCTACGAGCAGTACTTC
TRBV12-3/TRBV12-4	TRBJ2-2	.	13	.	CASRRAGTGELFF	TGTGCCAGCCGGAGGGCGGGCACCGGGGAGCTGTTTTTT
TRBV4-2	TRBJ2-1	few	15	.	CASSPGLPSYNEQFF	TGTGCCAGCAGTCCGGGACTCCCCTCCTACAATGAGCAGTTCTTC
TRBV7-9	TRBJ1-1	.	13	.	CASRTGTHREAFF	TGTGCCAGCAGGACCGGGACACATAGAGAAGCTTTCTTT
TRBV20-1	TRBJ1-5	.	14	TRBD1	CSANRDSSNQPQHF	TGCAGTGCTAATCGGGACAGTAGCAATCAGCCCCAGCATTTT
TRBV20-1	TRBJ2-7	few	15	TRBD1	CSATGTEEPAYEQYF	TGCAGTGCGACCGGGACAGAGGAACCTGCCTACGAGCAGTACTTC
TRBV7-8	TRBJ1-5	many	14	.	CASRGRGGNQPQHF	TGTGCCAGCAGAGGAAGGGGGGGCAATCAGCCCCAGCATTTT
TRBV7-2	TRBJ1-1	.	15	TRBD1	CASSFDRASGTEAFF	TGTGCCAGCAGCTTCGACAGGGCCTCGGGCACTGAAGCTTTCTTT
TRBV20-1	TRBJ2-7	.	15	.	CSARDDGTRAYEQYF	TGCAGTGCTAGAGATGACGGGACTCGAGCCTACGAGCAGTACTTC
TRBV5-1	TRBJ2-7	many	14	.	CASSLYRDLGEQYF	TGCGCCAGCAGCCTTTACAGGGATCTGGGCGAGCAGTACTTC
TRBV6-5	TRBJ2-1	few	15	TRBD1	CASISSTGGQDEQFF	TGTGCCAGCATTTCAAGTACAGGGGGTCAGGATGAGCAGTTCTTC
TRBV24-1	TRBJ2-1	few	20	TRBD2	CATSDPPKLAGGPSYNEQFF	TGTGCCACCAGTGACCCCCCTAAACTAGCGGGAGGTCCCTCCTACAATGAGCAGTTCTTC
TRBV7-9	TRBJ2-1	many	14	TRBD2	CASSLASGKGEQFF	TGTGCCAGCAGCTTAGCTAGCGGGAAGGGAGAGCAGTTCTTC
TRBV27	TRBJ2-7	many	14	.	CASSPRGLGFEQYF	TGTGCCAGCAGTCCCCGGGGGTTGGGCTTCGAGCAGTACTTC
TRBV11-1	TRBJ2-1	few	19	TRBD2	CASSLPLRAGLHSYNEQFF	TGTGCCAGCAGCTTACCCTTAAGAGCGGGACTTCACTCCTACAATGAGCAGTTCTTC
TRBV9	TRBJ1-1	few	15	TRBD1	CASSVVDRGRTEAFF	TGTGCCAGCAGCGTAGTGGACAGGGGGAGGACTGAAGCTTTCTTT
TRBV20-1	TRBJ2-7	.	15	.	CSARDKEGGSYEQYF	TGCAGTGCTAGAGATAAAGAAGGCGGCTCCTACGAGCAGTACTTC
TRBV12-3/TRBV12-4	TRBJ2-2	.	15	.	CASSPGRGNTGELFF	TGTGCCAGCAGTCCCGGCAGGGGGAACACCGGGGAGCTGTTTTTT
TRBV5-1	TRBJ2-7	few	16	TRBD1	CASSLDPGTGGREQYF	TGCGCCAGCAGCTTGGATCCCGGGACAGGGGGCCGGGAGCAGTACTTC
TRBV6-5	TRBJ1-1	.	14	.	CASSSEGSDTEAFF	TGTGCCAGCAGTTCTGAGGGGTCGGACACTGAAGCTTTCTTT
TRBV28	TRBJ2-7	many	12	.	CASSLGFGEQYF	TGTGCCAGCAGTCTAGGGTTCGGCGAGCAGTACTTC
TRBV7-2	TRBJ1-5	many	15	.	CASSLAPASNQPQHF	TGTGCCAGCAGCTTAGCCCCCGCTAGCAATCAGCCCCAGCATTTT
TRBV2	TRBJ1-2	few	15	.	CASSGTRARNYGYTF	TGTGCCAGCAGTGGAACCAGGGCAAGGAACTATGGCTACACCTTC
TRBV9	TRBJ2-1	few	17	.	CASSVGVSGYSYNEQFF	TGTGCCAGCAGCGTAGGGGTTAGCGGTTACTCCTACAATGAGCAGTTCTTC
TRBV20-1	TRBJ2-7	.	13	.	CSASSPNTYEQYF	TGCAGTGCTAGCTCCCCGAATACCTACGAGCAGTACTTC
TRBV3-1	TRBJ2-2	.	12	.	CASSQVAGELFF	TGTGCCAGCAGCCAAGTTGCCGGGGAGCTGTTTTTT
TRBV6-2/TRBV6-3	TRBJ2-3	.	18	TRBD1	CASSRRDRAGYGRDTQYF	TGTGCCAGCAGCCGCCGGGACAGGGCTGGATACGGACGCGATACGCAGTATTTT
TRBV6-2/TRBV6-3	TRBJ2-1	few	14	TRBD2	CASSTREGRNEQFF	TGTGCCAGCAGTACCAGGGAGGGGAGGAATGAGCAGTTCTTC
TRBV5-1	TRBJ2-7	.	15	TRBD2	CASSPASGSAYEQYF	TGCGCCAGCAGCCCGGCTAGCGGGAGTGCCTACGAGCAGTACTTC
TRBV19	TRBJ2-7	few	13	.	CASSIGTDYEQYF	TGTGCCAGTAGTATCGGGACGGACTACGAGCAGTACTTC
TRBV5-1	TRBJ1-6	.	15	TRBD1	CASSGGQVYNSPLHF	TGCGCCAGCAGCGGGGGACAGGTTTATAATTCACCCCTCCACTTT